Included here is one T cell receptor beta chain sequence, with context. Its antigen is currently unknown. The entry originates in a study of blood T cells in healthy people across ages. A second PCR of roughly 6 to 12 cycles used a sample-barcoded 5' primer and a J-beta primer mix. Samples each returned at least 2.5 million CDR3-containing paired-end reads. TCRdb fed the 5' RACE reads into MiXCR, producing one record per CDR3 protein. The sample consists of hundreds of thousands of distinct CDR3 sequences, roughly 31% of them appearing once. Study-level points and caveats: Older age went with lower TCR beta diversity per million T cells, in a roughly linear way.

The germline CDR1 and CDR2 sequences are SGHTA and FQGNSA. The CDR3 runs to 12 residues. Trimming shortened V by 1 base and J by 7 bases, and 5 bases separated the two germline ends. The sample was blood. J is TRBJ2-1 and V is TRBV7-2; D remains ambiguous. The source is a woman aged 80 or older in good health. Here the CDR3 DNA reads TGTGCCAGCAGCTTAGACGTTAATGAGCAGTTCTTC. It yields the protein CASSLDVNEQFF.